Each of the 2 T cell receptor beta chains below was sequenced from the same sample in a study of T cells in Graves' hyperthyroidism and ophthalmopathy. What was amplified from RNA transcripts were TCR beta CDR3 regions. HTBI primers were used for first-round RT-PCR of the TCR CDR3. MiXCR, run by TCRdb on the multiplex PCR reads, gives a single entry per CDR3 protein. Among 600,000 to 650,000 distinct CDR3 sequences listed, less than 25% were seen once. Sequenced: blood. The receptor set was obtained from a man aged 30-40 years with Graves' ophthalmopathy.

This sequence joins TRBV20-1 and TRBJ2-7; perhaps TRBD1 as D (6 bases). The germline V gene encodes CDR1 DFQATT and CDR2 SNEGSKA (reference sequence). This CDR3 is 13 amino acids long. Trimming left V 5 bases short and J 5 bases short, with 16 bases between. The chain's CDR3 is CSAYSTGAHEQYF. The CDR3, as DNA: TGCAGTGCTTACTCGACAGGAGCTCACGAGCAGTACTTC.

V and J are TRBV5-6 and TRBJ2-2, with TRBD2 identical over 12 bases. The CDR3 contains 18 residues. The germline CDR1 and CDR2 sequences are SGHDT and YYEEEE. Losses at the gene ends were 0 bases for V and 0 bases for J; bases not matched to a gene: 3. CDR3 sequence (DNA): TGTGCCAGCAGCTTGGTGGGACTAGCGGGTGCGAACACCGGGGAGCTGTTTTTT. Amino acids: CASSLVGLAGANTGELFF.